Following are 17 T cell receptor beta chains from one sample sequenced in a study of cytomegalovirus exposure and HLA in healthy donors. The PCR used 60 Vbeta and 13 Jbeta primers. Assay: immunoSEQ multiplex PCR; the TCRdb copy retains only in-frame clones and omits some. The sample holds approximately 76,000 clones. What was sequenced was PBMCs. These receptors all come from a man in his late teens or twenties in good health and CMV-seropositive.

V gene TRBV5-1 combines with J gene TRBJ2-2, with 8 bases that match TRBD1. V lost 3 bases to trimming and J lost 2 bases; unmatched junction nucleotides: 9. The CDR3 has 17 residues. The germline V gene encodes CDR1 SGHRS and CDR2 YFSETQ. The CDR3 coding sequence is TGCGCCAGCAGCTACGGACAGGGTGGGAGTAACACCGGGGAGCTGTTTTTT. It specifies CASSYGQGGSNTGELFF.

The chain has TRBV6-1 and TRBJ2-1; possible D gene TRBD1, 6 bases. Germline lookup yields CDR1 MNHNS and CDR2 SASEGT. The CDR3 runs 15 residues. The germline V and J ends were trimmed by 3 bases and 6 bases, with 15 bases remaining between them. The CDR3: CASSEEQGGGNEQFF. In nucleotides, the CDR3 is TGTGCCAGCAGTGAGGAACAGGGTGGGGGCAATGAGCAGTTCTTC.

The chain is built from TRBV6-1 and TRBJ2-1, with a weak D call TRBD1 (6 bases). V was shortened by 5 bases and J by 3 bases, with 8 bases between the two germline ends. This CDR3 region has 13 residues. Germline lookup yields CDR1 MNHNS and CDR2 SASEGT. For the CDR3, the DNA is TGTGCCAGCAGTATGGACAGCTACAATGAGCAGTTCTTC. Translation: CASSMDSYNEQFF.

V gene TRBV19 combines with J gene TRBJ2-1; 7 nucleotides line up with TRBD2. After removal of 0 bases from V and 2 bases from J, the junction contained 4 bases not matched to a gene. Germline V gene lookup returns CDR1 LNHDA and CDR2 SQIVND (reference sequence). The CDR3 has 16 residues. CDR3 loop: CASSIEGGSPYNEQFF. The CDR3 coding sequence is TGTGCCAGTAGTATAGAAGGCGGGAGCCCCTACAATGAGCAGTTCTTC.

Here the CDR3 reads CASSGGAGDYGYTF. The CDR3, as DNA: TGTGCCAGCAGTGGGGGGGCGGGGGACTATGGCTACACCTTC. The chain combines TRBV6-1 with TRBJ1-2; D is possibly TRBD1 (6 bases). Between the trimmed V and J ends, which lost 4 bases and 3 bases, there was a span of 12 bases. CDR3 length equals 14 residues. Germline lookup yields CDR1 MNHNS and CDR2 SASEGT.

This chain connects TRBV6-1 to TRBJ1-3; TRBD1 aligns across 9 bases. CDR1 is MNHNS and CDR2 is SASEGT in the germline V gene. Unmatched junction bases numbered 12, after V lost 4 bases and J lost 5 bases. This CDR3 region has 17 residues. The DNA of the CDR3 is TGTGCCAGCAGTGGGCCACCGGGACAGGGTCCCAGAAACACCATATATTTT. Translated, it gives CASSGPPGQGPRNTIYF.

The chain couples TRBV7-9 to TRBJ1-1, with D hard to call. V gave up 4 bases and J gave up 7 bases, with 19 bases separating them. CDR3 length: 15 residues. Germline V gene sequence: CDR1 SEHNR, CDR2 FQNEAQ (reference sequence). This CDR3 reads CASSSGRAGSVEAFF. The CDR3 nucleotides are TGTGCCAGCAGCTCGGGGAGGGCGGGATCTGTTGAAGCTTTCTTT.

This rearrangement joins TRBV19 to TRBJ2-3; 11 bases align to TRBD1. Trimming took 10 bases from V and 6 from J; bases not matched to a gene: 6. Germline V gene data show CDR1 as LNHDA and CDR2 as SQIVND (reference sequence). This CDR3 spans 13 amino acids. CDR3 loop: CATRDRGYDTQYF. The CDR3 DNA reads TGTGCCACTAGGGACAGGGGGTATGATACGCAGTATTTT.

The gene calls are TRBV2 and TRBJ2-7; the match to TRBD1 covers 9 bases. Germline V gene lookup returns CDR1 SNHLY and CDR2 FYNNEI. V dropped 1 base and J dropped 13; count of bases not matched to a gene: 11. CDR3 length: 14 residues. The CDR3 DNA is TGTGCCAGCAGTGAAGACCATGTCCCGGGACAGGGTTACTTC. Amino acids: CASSEDHVPGQGYF.

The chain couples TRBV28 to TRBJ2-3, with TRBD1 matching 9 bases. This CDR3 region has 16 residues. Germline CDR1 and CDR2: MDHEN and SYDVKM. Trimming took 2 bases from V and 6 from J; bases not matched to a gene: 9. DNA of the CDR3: TGTGCCAGCAGTTTAGTACAGGGGGCTGTGTTGGATACGCAGTATTTT. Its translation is CASSLVQGAVLDTQYF.

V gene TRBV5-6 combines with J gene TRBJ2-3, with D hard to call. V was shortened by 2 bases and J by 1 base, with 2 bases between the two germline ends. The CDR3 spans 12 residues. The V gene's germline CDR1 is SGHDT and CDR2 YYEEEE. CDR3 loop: CASSFGTDTQYF. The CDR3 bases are TGTGCCAGCAGCTTCGGCACAGATACGCAGTATTTT.

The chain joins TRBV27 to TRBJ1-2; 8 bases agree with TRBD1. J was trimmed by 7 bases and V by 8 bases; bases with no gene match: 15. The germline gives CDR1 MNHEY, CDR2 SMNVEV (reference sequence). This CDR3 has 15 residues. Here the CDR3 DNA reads TGTGCCAGCTCCTCCTTAAGTTCAGGGGGCCTTGGCTACACCTTC. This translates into CASSSLSSGGLGYTF.

The CDR3 DNA reads TGTGCCAGCAGTGAAGTGGCGGGAGCGGCCTACGAGCAGTACTTC. This gives the protein CASSEVAGAAYEQYF. The gene calls are TRBV6-1 and TRBJ2-5; 7 bases align to TRBD2. Gene TRBJ2-7 matches the end of the DNA better, so the J call may be wrong. From germline, CDR1 is MNHNS and CDR2 SASEGT. CDR3 size: 15 residues.

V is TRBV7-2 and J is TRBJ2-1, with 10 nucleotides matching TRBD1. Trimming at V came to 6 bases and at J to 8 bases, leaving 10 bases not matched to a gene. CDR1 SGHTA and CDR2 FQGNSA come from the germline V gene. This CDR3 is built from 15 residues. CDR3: CASRRDRGRVDEQFF. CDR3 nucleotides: TGTGCCAGCAGGCGCGACAGGGGGCGGGTCGATGAGCAGTTCTTC.

The CDR3 coding sequence is TGTGCCAGCACCGGCGAAAGGGGTCAGCCCCAGCATTTT. Residues: CASTGERGQPQHF. The chain uses TRBV6-1 and TRBJ1-5, with D possibly TRBD1 on 5 matching bases. The CDR3 spans 13 residues. Germline V CDR1 and CDR2: MNHNS, SASEGT. Trimming pared 7 bases from V and 6 bases from J, leaving 13 bases between.

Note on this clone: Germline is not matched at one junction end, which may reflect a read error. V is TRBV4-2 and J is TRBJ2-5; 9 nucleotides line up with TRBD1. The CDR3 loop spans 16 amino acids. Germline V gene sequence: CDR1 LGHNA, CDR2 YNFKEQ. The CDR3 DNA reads TGTGCCGGCAGCCAATTGACAGGGGGGGTCGTGGAGACCCAGTACTTC. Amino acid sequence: CAGSQLTGGVVETQYF.

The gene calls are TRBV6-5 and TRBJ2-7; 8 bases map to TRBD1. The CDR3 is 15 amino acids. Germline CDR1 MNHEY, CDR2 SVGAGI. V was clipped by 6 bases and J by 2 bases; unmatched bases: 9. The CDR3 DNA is TGTGCCAGCAGGGACAGGGAGCGCCCGACCTACGAGCAGTACTTC. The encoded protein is CASRDRERPTYEQYF.